This T cell receptor (beta chain) was found in a study of PD-L1 blockade in urothelial cancer. Whole-study context: T cells numbered a median of roughly 150,000 in the blood samples.

A spike-in of synthetic TCR analog templates was added to each PCR. TCRdb's copy holds only in-frame clones and misses some; the assay was immunoSEQ multiplex PCR. The profile shows about 63,000 clones, approximately 80% of them singletons. Comment on this clone: Its specificity is not known.

As to time point: pretreatment peripheral blood. Study outcomes and limitations: Durable-benefit cases showed more tumor-associated blood clone expansion at 3 weeks.

Germline lookup yields CDR1 SGDLS and CDR2 YYNGEE. V was clipped by 0 bases and J by 9 bases; unmatched bases: 10. This CDR3 is built from 17 residues. The V call is TRBV9, the J call TRBJ2-1, with 12 bases aligning to TRBD2. The sequencing here drew on PBMCs, taken around atezolizumab (anti-PD-L1) treatment. The sequence was obtained from a man in his sixties or seventies with urothelial cancer. CDR3 nucleotides: TGTGCCAGCAGCGTAGCGTGGACTAGCGGGGCCGAAGGTGAGCAGTTCTTC. It yields the protein CASSVAWTSGAEGEQFF.